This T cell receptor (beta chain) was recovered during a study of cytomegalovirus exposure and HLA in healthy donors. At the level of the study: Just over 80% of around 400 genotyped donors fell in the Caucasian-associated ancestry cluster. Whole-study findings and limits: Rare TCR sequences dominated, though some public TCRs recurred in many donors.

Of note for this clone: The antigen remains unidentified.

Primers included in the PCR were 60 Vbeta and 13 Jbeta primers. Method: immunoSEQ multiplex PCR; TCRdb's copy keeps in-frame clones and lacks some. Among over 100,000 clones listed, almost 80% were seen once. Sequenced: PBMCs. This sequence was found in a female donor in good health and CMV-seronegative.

The CDR3 coding sequence is TGTGCCAGCAGCTTCACTCGTTCGACAGGGGGCTACGAGCAGTACTTC. It is translated as CASSFTRSTGGYEQYF. V gene TRBV7-9 combines with J gene TRBJ2-7, with 9 positions matching TRBD1. CDR1 and CDR2 (germline): SEHNR, FQNEAQ (reference sequence). The CDR3 is 16 residues long. V shed 3 bases, J shed 3 bases, and the junction held 9 bases outside the gene matches.